This T cell receptor beta chain was documented in a study of molecular identifiers for immune sequencing clone quantification. Study findings and constraints: For highly expanded clones, sizes could be underestimated when identical TCR molecules share a barcode.

Listed TCR primers and previously described methods were used for bulk TCR libraries. A single record per CDR3 protein comes from TCRdb applying MiXCR to the PCR reads. The table includes 97,000 or so distinct CDR3 sequences, 20% to 25% detected once. The CDR3 runs 16 residues. V was clipped by 1 base and J by 1 base, with 13 bases between them. CDR1 is SEHNR and CDR2 is FQNEAQ in the germline V gene (reference sequence). With 10%, 30% or 50% of RNA, about 20,000 to 1,100,000 naive CD8 T cells were sequenced. This clonotype has only a few counts. Antigen specificity is unknown. The V and J genes are TRBV7-9 and TRBJ1-1; D is undetermined. Sequencing was performed on naive CD8+ T cells from blood, with Jurkat cell RNA spiked in. Subset defined: FACS-sorted CD8+CD4-CCR7+CD45RA+ naive T cells. This clonotype was obtained from a human donor in good health. Some libraries in this study had Jurkat cell RNA spiked in. Here the CDR3 reads CASSLGWAKENTEAFF. For the CDR3, the DNA is TGTGCCAGCAGCTTAGGGTGGGCGAAAGAGAACACTGAAGCTTTCTTT.